The rows below give T cell receptor beta chains drawn from one sample of a study of CXCR3-negative and CXCR3-positive naive CD8 T cells. TCRdb reprocessed the 5' RACE reads and keeps a single row for each CDR3 protein, giving no DNA. The sample table includes some 5,000 distinct CDR3 sequences. The sequenced sample consisted of naive CXCR3- CD8+ T cells from blood. These receptors came from a human donor in good health. Some clones in this sample may be carry-over from other donors' samples. Each CDR3 is given with its conserved first and last residue. Size values are once, few and many counts, or a class for expanded clones, and some rows have none.

size | J | V | CDR3
. | TRBJ1-1 | TRBV18 | CASSQTDRRNTEAFF
medium-sized | TRBJ2-3 | TRBV5-1 | CASSLPQGVSTDTQYF
. | TRBJ1-1 | TRBV15 | CATSRTGTGSPGAEAFF
. | TRBJ1-2 | TRBV7-2 | CASSGWSGDQYGYTF
. | TRBJ1-5 | TRBV4-3 | CASSQDRGSNQPQHF
medium-sized | TRBJ2-7 | TRBV14 | CASSQDTESIWLSEQYF
large | TRBJ2-1 | TRBV6-5 | CASSPGLAGGRNEQFF
. | TRBJ2-7 | TRBV29-1 | CSGRGNSYEQYF
medium-sized | TRBJ2-1 | TRBV25-1 | CASLLGNEQFF
medium-sized | TRBJ2-1 | TRBV29-1 | CSVEDPRQGTYNEQFF
. | TRBJ1-1 | TRBV7-9 | CASSLVQGMNTEAFF
medium-sized | TRBJ2-5 | TRBV3-1 | CASNQEETTSQETQYF
. | TRBJ1-2 | TRBV6-6 | CASSYSKDLLYGYTF
medium-sized | TRBJ2-1 | TRBV15 | CATSTRQGPENEQFF
. | TRBJ2-7 | TRBV28 | CASMSGTTYEQYF
. | TRBJ2-5 | TRBV2 | CATMQGATGQETQYF
. | TRBJ2-7 | TRBV7-6 | CASQADRGPYEQYF
medium-sized | TRBJ1-1 | TRBV5-1 | CASSSTAREAFF
. | TRBJ1-5 | TRBV19 | CASTPGGTYQPQHF
medium-sized | TRBJ1-1 | TRBV7-9 | CASSLSGDEAFF
. | TRBJ1-2 | TRBV29-1 | CSVKASGGCTF
medium-sized | TRBJ2-3 | TRBV29-1 | CSVPGKVTDTQYF
. | TRBJ2-7 | TRBV11-3 | CASSLPDRGYEQYF
medium-sized | TRBJ1-2 | TRBV20-1 | CSASRSVGNYGYTF
medium-sized | TRBJ2-7 | TRBV29-1 | CSAQGDSYEQYF
medium-sized | TRBJ1-2 | TRBV7-9 | CASSLQSRDRGGYTF
. | TRBJ2-1 | TRBV10-3 | CAISAITSTGLDNEQFF
medium-sized | TRBJ2-2 | TRBV10-3 | CALRGSENTGELFF
. | TRBJ2-7 | TRBV20-1 | CSARGLAGATAIRYEQYF
. | TRBJ2-3 | TRBV10-3 | CAISEVGQGAEEDTQYF
. | TRBJ1-3 | TRBV14 | CASSQDPGTYSGNTIYF
large | TRBJ1-6 | TRBV5-1 | CASHAGEGSPLHF
. | TRBJ2-4 | TRBV29-1 | CSVWAQNIQYF
. | TRBJ2-5 | TRBV4-3 | CASSQVLQETQYF
. | TRBJ2-7 | TRBV20-1 | CSARQVSEQYF
medium-sized | TRBJ1-4 | TRBV15 | CATSTGQLTNEKLFF
. | TRBJ2-7 | TRBV6-4 | CASSPIRGDYEQYF
. | TRBJ2-7 | TRBV29-1 | CSATGQGPHSYEQYF
medium-sized | TRBJ2-1 | TRBV7-9 | CASSARPGEVWNEQFF